Listed here are 2 T cell receptor beta chains from one sample, sequenced in a study of cytomegalovirus exposure and HLA in healthy donors. The PCR had 60 Vbeta and 13 Jbeta primers. Clones were sequenced by immunoSEQ multiplex PCR, and TCRdb holds only the in-frame ones, with some missing. Of roughly 130,000 clones detected, 79% appear once; the ten largest clones hold more than 3%. Sequenced input: PBMCs. The receptors here all came from a female donor in good health and CMV-seronegative.

Regarding this clone: One end of the junction is discordant with germline, which a read error may explain. This chain links TRBV7-7 with TRBJ2-7, with a tentative D call TRBD1 (5 bases). The CDR3 runs 13 residues. Germline CDR1 SSHAT, CDR2 FNYEAQ (reference sequence). CDR3 protein: CASSLYQGYEQYF. CDR3 in DNA: TGTGCTAGCAGCTTATATCAGGGCTACGAGCAGTACTTC.

The rearrangement joins TRBV2 to TRBJ1-5; 8 positions agree with TRBD1. The CDR3 contains 15 residues. Germline CDR1 reads SNHLY; CDR2 reads FYNNEI. The junction had 10 bases not matched to a gene; V was cut back by 5 bases and J by 7 bases. CDR3 coding DNA: TGTGCCAGCAGTCCTGACAGGGGAGAGGAGCAGCCCCAGCATTTT. Encoded protein: CASSPDRGEEQPQHF.